Presented here are 16 T cell receptor beta chains from one specimen sequenced in a study of shared clonotypes between healthy human individuals. The method was immunoSEQ multiplex PCR; TCRdb's version includes in-frame clones alone and lacks a portion of them. The sample records 2 million to 3 million clones, over 85% being singletons. The sample was naive CD4+ T cells from PBMCs. Documented subset: CD45RA+ positively selected. Receptors originate from a man between 18 and 29 years old in good health. Some clones in this sample may be carry-over from other donors' samples.

V gene TRBV7-6 combines with J gene TRBJ1-1; TRBD1 might be the D (5 bases). Per germline, CDR1 SGHVS and CDR2 FNYEAQ. This CDR3 is built from 12 residues. The CDR3 bases are TGTGCTTCCGGGGGAGGCGGCACTGAAGCTTTCTTT. It codes for CASGGGGTEAFF.

J is TRBJ1-1 and V is TRBV2; D unresolved. V lost 8 bases to trimming and J lost 1 base, with 14 bases between them. This CDR3 is built from 14 residues. Germline CDR1 is SNHLY and CDR2 is FYNNEI. This CDR3 reads CASVLGPPNTEAFF. In DNA form, the CDR3 reads TGTGCCAGCGTACTAGGGCCTCCGAACACTGAAGCTTTCTTT. The variable domain in full, completed from reference TRBV2 and TRBJ1-1, reads EPEVTQTPSHQVTQMGQEVILRCVPISNHLYFYWYRQILGQKVEFLVSFYNNEISEKSEIFDDQFSVERPDGSNFTLKIRSTKLEDSAMYFCASVLGPPNTEAFFGQGTRLTVV.

CDR3 in amino acids: CASSDGTGAFNEQFF. CDR3 nucleotides: TGTGCCAGCAGTGACGGGACAGGTGCATTCAATGAGCAGTTCTTC. The V call is TRBV6-6, the J call TRBJ2-1; 8 bases map to TRBD1. V lost 5 bases and J lost 6; bases outside the gene matches: 9. CDR1 and CDR2 (germline): MNHNY, SVGAGI (reference sequence). CDR3 length equals 15 residues.

The chain couples TRBV28 to TRBJ2-1; 9 bases are shared with TRBD2. The CDR3 length is 16 residues. Trimming removed 4 bases from V and 6 bases from J; junction bases left unmatched: 10. The germline gives CDR1 MDHEN, CDR2 SYDVKM. As DNA, the CDR3 is TGTGCCAGCAGTTCCCCCCCCCTAGCGGGGCTCAATGAGCAGTTCTTC. It codes for CASSSPPLAGLNEQFF.

Turning to this clone: The sample has other DNA sequences that encode this CDR3 too. The chain carries TRBV5-4 and TRBJ2-1; possibly TRBD1 for D (7 bases). The length of the CDR3 is 14 residues. In germline, CDR1 is SGHNT, CDR2 YYREEE (reference sequence). The V end was cut by 0 bases, the J end by 7 bases, with 11 bases between. The CDR3 coding sequence is TGTGCCAGCAGCTTGGGGACAGGAGGGAATGAGCAGTTCTTC. It yields the protein CASSLGTGGNEQFF.

This clone was counted a single time. The chain is built from TRBV28 and TRBJ2-7; D gene unclear. The V end was cut by 1 base, the J end by 2 bases, with 12 bases between. Germline CDR1 MDHEN, CDR2 SYDVKM. This CDR3 spans 15 amino acids. The CDR3 spells CASSLFRITTYEQYF. As DNA, the CDR3 is TGTGCCAGCAGTTTATTCCGAATTACCACCTACGAGCAGTACTTC.

About this clone: One end of the junction is discordant with germline, which a read error may explain. This CDR3 is CVSSLERTAPFEQYF. CDR3 coding DNA: TGTGTCAGCAGTTTAGAGCGGACAGCCCCCTTCGAGCAGTACTTC. The rearrangement uses TRBV27 and TRBJ2-7; D is possibly TRBD1 (6 bases). Germline lookup yields CDR1 MNHEY and CDR2 SMNVEV (reference sequence). The CDR3 contains 15 residues.

CDR3 protein: CSVEYPGGEAFF. In DNA, the CDR3 is TGCAGCGTTGAATATCCCGGGGGCGAAGCTTTCTTT. The chain has TRBV29-1 and TRBJ1-1; D may be TRBD1 (6 bases). The length of the CDR3 is 12 residues. Per the germline V gene, CDR1 is SQVTM and CDR2 is ANQGSEA. Trimming cost V 2 bases and J 8 bases, with 12 bases left between them.

V is TRBV6-6 and J is TRBJ2-7; unclear D gene. V was pared by 6 bases and J by 2 bases, with 14 bases between. CDR3 length: 14 amino acids. Germline V gene lookup returns CDR1 MNHNY and CDR2 SVGAGI (reference sequence). CDR3 bases: TGTGCCAGCAGCCCCCCAATGGCTACCTACGAGCAGTACTTC. Translating gives CASSPPMATYEQYF.

This chain links TRBV27 with TRBJ1-2; TRBD1 matches at 7 bases. The CDR3 is made up of 16 amino acids. CDR1 and CDR2 from the germline V gene are MNHEY and SMNVEV (reference sequence). V was pared by 6 bases and J by 4 bases, with 14 bases of the junction left unmatched. This CDR3 is CASSPPRGGGSYGYTF. The CDR3 DNA follows: TGTGCCAGCAGCCCTCCGCGAGGGGGCGGAAGCTATGGCTACACCTTC.

This sequence joins TRBV28 and TRBJ2-1; 10 bases map to TRBD2. The CDR3 consists of 14 residues. V lost 8 bases to trimming and J lost 9 bases; unmatched junction nucleotides: 10. Germline V lookup: CDR1 MDHEN, CDR2 SYDVKM. In DNA form, the CDR3 reads TGTGCCAGCCTTTCTAGCGGGAGTGGCGGTGAGCAGTTCTTC. Translated: CASLSSGSGGEQFF.

The V call is TRBV4-2, the J call TRBJ2-4; D not certain. The length of the CDR3 is 15 residues. V lost 1 base, J lost 5 bases, and 12 bases lay in between. Germline CDR1 is LGHNA and CDR2 is YNFKEQ. CDR3 protein: CASSQVIGFENIQYF. In DNA, the CDR3 is TGTGCCAGCAGCCAAGTAATAGGGTTTGAAAACATTCAGTACTTC.

The sample holds one count of this clone. The chain recombines TRBV5-1 with TRBJ2-1, with 8 bases matching TRBD1. CDR1 is SGHRS and CDR2 is YFSETQ in the germline V gene. Losses at the gene ends were 7 bases for V and 3 bases for J; bases not matched to a gene: 24. CDR3 size: 20 residues. The CDR3 loop is CASALPEGSGGLTHYNEQFF. The CDR3 nucleotides read TGCGCCAGCGCCCTCCCGGAGGGGTCAGGGGGCCTAACTCACTACAATGAGCAGTTCTTC. Full variable domain (remainder filled in from reference TRBV5-1 and TRBJ2-1): KAGVTQTPRYLIKTRGQQVTLSCSPISGHRSVSWYQQTPGQGLQFLFEYFSETQRNKGNFPGRFSGRQFSNSRSEMNVSTLELGDSALYLCASALPEGSGGLTHYNEQFFGPGTRLTVL.

V is TRBV30 and J is TRBJ2-1, with 9 bases aligning to TRBD2. V lost 0 bases to trimming and J lost 5 bases; unmatched junction nucleotides: 8. The CDR3 has 16 amino acids. The germline CDR1 and CDR2 sequences are GTSNPN and SVGIG (reference sequence). The CDR3 region is CAWSVGLAGKDNEQFF. The CDR3 DNA sequence: TGTGCCTGGAGTGTAGGCCTAGCGGGAAAGGACAATGAGCAGTTCTTC.

This clone was counted between two and nine times. The chain has TRBV28 and TRBJ1-2, with 9 bases aligning to TRBD1. Germline CDR1 is MDHEN and CDR2 is SYDVKM. The trim removed 5 bases at V and 6 bases at J, leaving 16 bases unmatched. The CDR3 is 17 amino acids. The CDR3 DNA sequence: TGTGCCAGCAGTGGAACCGGGACAGGGAGTGGAGTAGATGGCTACACCTTC. This sequence encodes CASSGTGTGSGVDGYTF.

The chain couples TRBV6-1 to TRBJ2-2; D tentatively reads TRBD1 or TRBD2 (6 bases each). CDR3 length: 16 amino acids. V was shortened by 3 bases and J by 1 base, with 12 bases between the two germline ends. Germline values: CDR1 MNHNS, CDR2 SASEGT. The CDR3 protein is CASSEGAGWNTGELFF. The CDR3 DNA follows: TGTGCCAGCAGTGAGGGGGCGGGATGGAACACCGGGGAGCTGTTTTTT.